This TCR beta chain was observed in a study of T cell changes during pregnancy in multiple sclerosis. The data were produced by immunoSEQ multiplex PCR, yet TCRdb's version contains in-frame clones alone and is incomplete. The sample includes 42,000 or so clones, 94% seen only once; the top ten take roughly 8.1%. This CDR3 comprises 11 residues. CDR1 and CDR2 from the germline V gene are MGHDK and SYGVNS. J was trimmed by 6 bases and V by 11 bases; bases with no gene match: 6. Sequencing used CD8+ T cells from peripheral blood mononuclear cells, obtained in the third trimester of pregnancy. The chain is built from TRBV25-1 and TRBJ2-7; TRBD2 matches at 8 bases. This sequence was found in a female donor with multiple sclerosis, enrolled in a pregnancy study. As DNA, the CDR3 is TGTGCCGCGGGGGGAGTTGGCGAGCAGTACTTC. It encodes CAAGGVGEQYF.